In this sample, the clone carrying this TCR beta chain turned up many times. No antigen is known for it. These data are taken from a study of neurological immune-mediated disorders. The study's findings and limits: TCR-beta repertoires seemed private in all groups, with no expanded CDR3 amino acid sequences shared. HTLV-1-associated myelopathy had the most TCR clonal expansion, and multiple sclerosis had the least, less than healthy controls.

The CDR3 runs 14 residues. V gave up 3 bases and J gave up 4 bases; unmatched junction bases: 7. Germline CDR1 is DFQATT and CDR2 is SNEGSKA (reference sequence). TCRdb re-derived calls from the 5' RACE reads in MiXCR, one entry per CDR3 protein. The data hold some 19,000 distinct CDR3 sequences, with roughly 15% observed a single time. The chain recombines TRBV20-1 with TRBJ2-5; 8 nucleotides agree with TRBD2. The sequenced sample consisted of PBMCs. This receptor was taken from a female donor with HTLV-1-associated myelopathy (HAM/TSP). CDR3 sequence reads: CSASSAGVRETQYF. CDR3 nucleotide sequence: TGCAGTGCTAGTTCAGCGGGGGTTAGAGAGACCCAGTACTTC.